This T cell receptor (beta chain) is from a study of blood T cell repertoires in COVID-19. About the research overall: Nucleic acid was either cDNA or gDNA, and it came from T cells, B-cell-depleted T cells, or PBMCs.

Using immunoSEQ multiplex PCR, the repertoire was profiled, and TCRdb retains in-frame clones only, with some absent. Of hundreds of thousands of clones in the sample, about 87% are singletons; the top ten hold 6.3%. V lost 3 bases and J lost 0, with 9 bases in between. This CDR3 is 14 amino acids long. CDR1 and CDR2 from the germline V gene are MGHRA and YSYEKL. Sequenced sample: peripheral blood. This receptor was identified in a woman aged 25 to 39 with COVID-19, enrolled during active disease. This rearrangement joins TRBV4-1 to TRBJ2-7, with D perhaps matching TRBD2 (6 bases). In nucleotides, the CDR3 is TGCGCCAGCAGCCAGTACGGGGGCTCCTACGAGCAGTACTTC. This translates into CASSQYGGSYEQYF.